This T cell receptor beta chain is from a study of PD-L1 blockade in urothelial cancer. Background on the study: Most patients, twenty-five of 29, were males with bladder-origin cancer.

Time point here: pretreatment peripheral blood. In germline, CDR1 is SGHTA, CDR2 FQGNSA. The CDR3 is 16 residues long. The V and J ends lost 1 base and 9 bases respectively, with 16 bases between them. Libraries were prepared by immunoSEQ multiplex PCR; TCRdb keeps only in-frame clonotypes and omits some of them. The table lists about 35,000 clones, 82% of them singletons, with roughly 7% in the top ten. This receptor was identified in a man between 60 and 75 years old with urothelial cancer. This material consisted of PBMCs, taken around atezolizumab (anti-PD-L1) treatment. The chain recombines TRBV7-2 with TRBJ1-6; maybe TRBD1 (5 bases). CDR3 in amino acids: CASSLEPVGGGSPLHF. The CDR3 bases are TGTGCCAGCAGCTTAGAACCCGTCGGGGGGGGTTCACCCCTCCACTTT. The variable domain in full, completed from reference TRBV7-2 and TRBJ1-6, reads GAGVSQSPSNKVTEKGKDVELRCDPISGHTALYWYRQSLGQGLEFLIYFQGNSAPDKSGLPSDRFSAERTGGSVSTLTIQRTQQEDSAVYLCASSLEPVGGGSPLHFGNGTRLTVT.